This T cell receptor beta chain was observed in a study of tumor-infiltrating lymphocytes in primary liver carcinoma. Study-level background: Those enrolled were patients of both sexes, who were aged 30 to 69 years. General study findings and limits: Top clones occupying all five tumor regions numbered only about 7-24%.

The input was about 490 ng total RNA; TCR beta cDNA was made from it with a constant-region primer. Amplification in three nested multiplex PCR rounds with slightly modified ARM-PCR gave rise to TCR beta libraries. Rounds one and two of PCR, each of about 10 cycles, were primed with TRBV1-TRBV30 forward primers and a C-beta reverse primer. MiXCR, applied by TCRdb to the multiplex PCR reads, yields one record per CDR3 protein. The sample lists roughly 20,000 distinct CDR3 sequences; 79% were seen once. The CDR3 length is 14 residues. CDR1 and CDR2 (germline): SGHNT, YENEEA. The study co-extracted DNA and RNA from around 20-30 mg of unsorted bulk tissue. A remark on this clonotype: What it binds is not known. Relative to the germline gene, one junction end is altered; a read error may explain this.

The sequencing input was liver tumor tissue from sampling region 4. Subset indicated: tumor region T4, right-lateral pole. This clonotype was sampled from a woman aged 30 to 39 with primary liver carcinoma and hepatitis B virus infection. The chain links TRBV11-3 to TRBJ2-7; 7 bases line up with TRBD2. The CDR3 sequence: CVSSLSGREHELYF. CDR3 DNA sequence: TGTGTCAGCAGCTTAAGCGGGCGGGAGCACGAGCTGTACTTC.